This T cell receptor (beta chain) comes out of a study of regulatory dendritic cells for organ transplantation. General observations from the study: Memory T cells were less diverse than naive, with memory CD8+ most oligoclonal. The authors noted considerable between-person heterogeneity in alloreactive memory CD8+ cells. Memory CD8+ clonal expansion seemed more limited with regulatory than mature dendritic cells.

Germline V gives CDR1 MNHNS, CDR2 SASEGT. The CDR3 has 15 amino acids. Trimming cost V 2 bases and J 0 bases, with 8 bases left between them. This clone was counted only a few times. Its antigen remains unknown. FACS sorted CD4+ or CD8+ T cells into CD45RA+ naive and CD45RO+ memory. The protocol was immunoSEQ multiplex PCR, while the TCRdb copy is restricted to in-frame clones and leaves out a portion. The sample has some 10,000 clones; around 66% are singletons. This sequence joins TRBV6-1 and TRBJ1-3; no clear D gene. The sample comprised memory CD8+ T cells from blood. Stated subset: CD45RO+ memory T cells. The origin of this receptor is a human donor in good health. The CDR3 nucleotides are TGTGCCAGCAGTGAAAGGGTGGCCTCTGGAAACACCATATATTTT. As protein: CASSERVASGNTIYF.